This entry lists 24 T cell receptor beta chains sequenced from one sample in a study of cytotoxic CD8 clonotypes in ibrutinib-treated CLL. Here immunoSEQ multiplex PCR was the method, and the copy in TCRdb shows in-frame clones only, minus some. The sample has nearly 85,000 clones, roughly 83% seen once. The material sequenced was PBMCs, taken after 12 months of ibrutinib treatment. The receptor source for this set is a human donor with chronic lymphocytic leukemia.

V and J are TRBV7-6 and TRBJ2-7; 11 bases align to TRBD2. Germline V gene lookup returns CDR1 SGHVS and CDR2 FNYEAQ. This CDR3 is 15 amino acids long. The V gene end was trimmed by 5 bases and the J gene end by 1 base; junction bases not matched to a gene: 4. This chain's CDR3 is CASSPGLADSYEQYF. The CDR3 DNA follows: TGTGCCAGCAGCCCGGGACTAGCGGATTCCTACGAGCAGTACTTC.

This clone occurred once. The rearrangement joins TRBV10-3 to TRBJ2-3; D is possibly TRBD1 (6 bases). CDR1 is ENHRY and CDR2 is SYGVKD in the germline V gene. V dropped 6 bases and J dropped 3 bases, with 16 bases sitting between them. CDR3 length: 15 residues. CDR3 amino acids: CAIRGVEGGTDTQYF. The CDR3, as DNA: TGTGCCATCAGGGGAGTTGAAGGGGGTACAGATACGCAGTATTTT.

The rearrangement joins TRBV29-1 to TRBJ2-2; D might be TRBD1 (6 bases). Germline loops: CDR1 SQVTM, CDR2 ANQGSEA. Trimming took 6 bases from V and 4 from J, leaving 12 bases between them. This CDR3 contains 13 residues. The CDR3: CSVAPGVTGELFF. CDR3 DNA: TGCAGCGTCGCCCCAGGGGTCACCGGGGAGCTGTTTTTT.

CDR3 coding DNA: TGTGCCAGCAGCGTACAACTAGCGGGGGGCGGGGTTGAGCAGTTCTTC. Translated: CASSVQLAGGGVEQFF. The V and J genes are TRBV9 and TRBJ2-1; TRBD2 aligns across 12 bases. Per germline, CDR1 SGDLS and CDR2 YYNGEE. The length of the CDR3 is 16 residues. J lost 9 bases, V lost 1 base, and 8 bases had no gene match.

The chain uses TRBV6-1 and TRBJ1-2; D perhaps matches TRBD1 (6 bases). The germline gives CDR1 MNHNS, CDR2 SASEGT. The CDR3 has 15 amino acids. V was trimmed by 0 bases and J by 8 bases, leaving 16 bases between them. The DNA for the CDR3 is TGTGCCAGCAGTGAAGCCGGGAACTGGGGGGGCGGCTACACCTTC. It codes for CASSEAGNWGGGYTF.

This clone was observed a handful of times. This sequence joins TRBV7-9 and TRBJ2-2, with 8 bases aligning to TRBD2. The V and J ends lost 5 bases and 0 bases, in that order; junction bases with no gene match: 8. The germline CDR1 and CDR2 sequences are SEHNR and FQNEAQ (reference sequence). The CDR3 is 17 amino acids. CDR3 nucleotide sequence: TGTGCCAGCAGCCATGCCAGCGGGGGAGCGAACACCGGGGAGCTGTTTTTT. Protein sequence: CASSHASGGANTGELFF.

The chain is built from TRBV19 and TRBJ1-2; D is ambiguous. With 7 bases removed from V and 0 bases from J, the gap between germline ends came to 15 bases. In germline, CDR1 is LNHDA, CDR2 SQIVND (reference sequence). This CDR3 has 15 amino acids. CDR3 in amino acids: CASTSGPRANYGYTF. The CDR3 nucleotides are TGTGCCAGTACCAGTGGCCCGAGGGCTAACTATGGCTACACCTTC. The full variable domain, in which reference TRBV19 and TRBJ1-2 provide the parts outside the CDR3, is DGGITQSPKYLFRKEGQNVTLSCEQNLNHDAMYWYRQDPGQGLRLIYYSQIVNDFQKGDIAEGYSVSREKKESFPLTVTSAQKNPTAFYLCASTSGPRANYGYTFGSGTRLTVV.

The CDR3 loop is CASSPNVLLSLSYNEQFF. The CDR3 bases are TGTGCCAGCTCACCAAACGTCCTTTTGAGCCTTTCCTACAATGAGCAGTTCTTC. This chain joins TRBV18 and TRBJ2-1; unclear D gene. The CDR3 is made up of 18 amino acids. The germline CDR1 and CDR2 sequences are KGHSH and LQKENI. Trimming shortened V by 2 bases and J by 1 base, and 18 bases separated the two germline ends.

This chain links TRBV11-2 with TRBJ1-4; D call uncertain. The V end was cut by 5 bases, the J end by 10 bases, with 17 bases between. Germline V gene sequence: CDR1 SGHAT, CDR2 FQNNGV. The CDR3 is 14 residues long. The CDR3 region is CASSPPAGWGKLFF. The CDR3 nucleotides read TGTGCCAGCAGCCCCCCGGCAGGCTGGGGAAAACTGTTTTTT.

The chain couples TRBV7-2 to TRBJ1-1; D not resolved. Germline V CDR1 and CDR2: SGHTA, FQGNSA. The CDR3 has 13 residues. The V and J ends lost 5 bases and 0 bases respectively, with 7 bases between them. In nucleotides, the CDR3 is TGTGCCAGCAGCCTATACATGAACACTGAAGCTTTCTTT. Residues: CASSLYMNTEAFF.

This chain connects TRBV6-5 to TRBJ2-7; perhaps TRBD2 as D (6 bases). This CDR3 is built from 14 residues. Germline loops: CDR1 MNHEY, CDR2 SVGAGI. V was cut by 6 bases and J by 9 bases, with 21 bases left in between. DNA for the CDR3: TGTGCCAGCAGCCTCGGGGACTCGGAGATTGGGCAGTACTTC. Translation gives CASSLGDSEIGQYF.

The rearrangement joins TRBV5-4 to TRBJ1-4, with 7 bases matching TRBD1. Trimming took 2 bases from V and 3 from J; bases not matched to a gene: 13. Germline CDR1 reads SGHNT; CDR2 reads YYREEE (reference sequence). The length of the CDR3 is 18 residues. The CDR3 here is CASSFLPGQWAANEKLFF. CDR3 bases: TGTGCCAGCAGCTTCTTACCGGGACAGTGGGCAGCTAATGAAAAACTGTTTTTT.

The chain has TRBV7-3 and TRBJ2-2; D possibly corresponds to TRBD2 (5 bases). V dropped 5 bases and J dropped 6 bases, with 7 bases sitting between them. Germline V CDR1 and CDR2: SGHTA, FQGTGA. CDR3 size: 12 residues. The CDR3 sequence is CASSLGAGELFF. The DNA of the CDR3 is TGTGCCAGCAGCCTCGGGGCCGGGGAGCTGTTTTTT.

The rearrangement uses TRBV6-6 and TRBJ2-7, with D perhaps TRBD2 (6 bases). The CDR3 consists of 14 residues. Germline CDR1 MNHNY, CDR2 SVGAGI (reference sequence). The ends were cut back, 4 bases at V and 2 bases at J, with 12 bases in the middle. CDR3 nucleotides: TGTGCCAGCAGTTGGGGGACTGGGGCCTACGAGCAGTACTTC. Its protein product is CASSWGTGAYEQYF.

The rearrangement joins TRBV6-1 to TRBJ2-5; 10 bases are a match to TRBD2. V shed 7 bases and J 5 bases; nucleotides not matched to a gene: 10. The V gene's germline CDR1 is MNHNS and CDR2 SASEGT. CDR3 size: 15 residues. DNA of the CDR3: TGTGCCAGCACACCCGGGACTAGCGCATGGGAGACCCAGTACTTC. Protein sequence: CASTPGTSAWETQYF.

The rearrangement links TRBV19 to TRBJ2-3, with TRBD2 identical over 12 bases. The germline V gene encodes CDR1 LNHDA and CDR2 SQIVND (reference sequence). J was trimmed by 2 bases and V by 11 bases; bases with no gene match: 17. The CDR3 is made up of 18 amino acids. CDR3: CASSGGLAGTPTTDTQYF. As DNA, the CDR3 is TGTGCCTCAAGCGGGGGACTAGCGGGTACCCCGACCACAGATACGCAGTATTTT.

V and J are TRBV5-1 and TRBJ1-1; a possible D gene is TRBD1 (5 bases). Germline values: CDR1 SGHRS, CDR2 YFSETQ. The V gene lost 4 bases and the J gene lost 5 bases, with 15 bases spanning the gap. The CDR3 extends over 14 amino acids. The CDR3 loop reads CASSRGEGRTEAFF. CDR3 sequence (DNA): TGCGCCAGCAGCCGCGGAGAGGGGCGGACTGAAGCTTTCTTT.

The rearrangement joins TRBV4-3 to TRBJ1-2; D is uncertain. V dropped 0 bases and J dropped 5 bases, with 10 bases sitting between them. CDR3 length: 14 residues. Germline CDR1 LGHNA, CDR2 YSLEER. CDR3 loop: CASSQDLAVYGYTF. Here the CDR3 DNA reads TGCGCCAGCAGCCAAGATCTGGCGGTATATGGCTACACCTTC.

There are a few counts of this clone. This chain links TRBV7-8 with TRBJ2-5; D gene ambiguous. Germline lookup yields CDR1 SGHVS and CDR2 FQNEAQ. This CDR3 contains 14 residues. Deletions cut 5 bases from V and 5 bases from J, with 15 bases between. This chain's CDR3 is CASSAFGGRETQYF. The CDR3 DNA reads as TGTGCCAGCAGCGCCTTTGGCGGTCGCGAGACCCAGTACTTC.

This clone was seen only once. The genes are TRBV18 and TRBJ1-1; 7 bases are shared with TRBD1. Germline V gene lookup returns CDR1 KGHSH and CDR2 LQKENI. The CDR3 consists of 14 residues. V shed 6 bases, J shed 0 bases, and the junction held 4 bases outside the gene matches. The CDR3 reads CASSQTGMNTEAFF. CDR3 DNA sequence: TGTGCCAGCTCGCAGACAGGGATGAACACTGAAGCTTTCTTT.

This rearrangement joins TRBV28 to TRBJ1-3, with 7 bases aligning to TRBD1. This CDR3 is built from 12 residues. V was clipped by 10 bases and J by 4 bases; unmatched bases: 4. Germline V lookup: CDR1 MDHEN, CDR2 SYDVKM. The DNA of the CDR3 is TGTGCCACCCGGACAGGAGGAAACACCATATATTTT. It yields the protein CATRTGGNTIYF.

This chain links TRBV11-3 with TRBJ2-7; TRBD2 might be the D (7 bases). Germline values: CDR1 SGHNT, CDR2 YENEEA. Trimming removed 4 bases from V and 6 bases from J, with 22 bases in between. This CDR3 is built from 16 residues. CDR3: CASSYTRSGGRREQYF. For the CDR3, the DNA is TGTGCCAGCAGCTACACCCGATCCGGGGGGCGCCGCGAGCAGTACTTC.

This chain joins TRBV5-4 and TRBJ2-7; either TRBD1 or TRBD2 may fit D (6 bases each). The CDR3 is 14 residues long. Looked up from germline, CDR1 is SGHNT and CDR2 is YYREEE (reference sequence). V lost 0 bases and J 6 bases, leaving 13 bases between the germline ends. CDR3 loop: CASSLEGVGGEQYF. The CDR3 DNA reads TGTGCCAGCAGCTTGGAGGGGGTCGGGGGCGAGCAGTACTTC.

CDR3 coding DNA: TGCGCCAGCAGCCAAGACGCACAGAATAATCAGCCCCAGCATTTT. Translated: CASSQDAQNNQPQHF. The rearrangement uses TRBV4-3 and TRBJ1-5; D uncertain. Trimming cost V 0 bases and J 4 bases, with 10 bases left between them. Germline CDR1 LGHNA, CDR2 YSLEER. The CDR3 length is 15 residues.